The rows below give T cell receptor beta chains drawn from one sample of a study of T cell responses to AZD1222 COVID-19 vaccine. TCRdb's table, derived via immunoSEQ multiplex PCR, lists solely in-frame clones and lacks some. The sample consists of just under 95,000 clones, roughly 90% of them appearing once. Sample: peripheral blood, taken on day 0 of AZD1222 vaccination. The source of these receptors is an adult in good health. The CDR3 runs from the conserved cysteine through the conserved F or W. D genes are given only for firm matches. Not every row has a clone size; where given, it reads once, few, many or a size class.

V: TRBV5-4
J: TRBJ1-2
length: 15
size: once
D: .
DNA: TGTGCCAGCAGCTTGGGACCGGGGGGTTACTATGGCTACACCTTC
CDR3: CASSLGPGGYYGYTF

V: TRBV19
J: TRBJ1-5
length: 14
size: once
D: .
DNA: TGTGCCAGTAGTATTAGGCCTAGCAATCAGCCCCAGCATTTT
CDR3: CASSIRPSNQPQHF

V: TRBV23-1
J: TRBJ1-1
length: 18
size: few
D: TRBD1
DNA: TGCGCCAGCAGTCAACCGACAGGGGCACCCGGGTTGAACACTGAAGCTTTCTTT
CDR3: CASSQPTGAPGLNTEAFF

V: TRBV7-6
J: TRBJ1-2
length: 14
size: .
D: .
DNA: TGTGCCAGCAGCTTAGGTGGAGGGTCATATGGCTACACCTTC
CDR3: CASSLGGGSYGYTF

V: TRBV6-2/TRBV6-3
J: TRBJ1-1
length: 14
size: .
D: .
DNA: TGTGCCAGCAGTTCGGCCCGCTGGGCCACTGAAGCTTTCTTT
CDR3: CASSSARWATEAFF

V: TRBV12-5
J: TRBJ2-5
length: 12
size: .
D: .
DNA: TGTGCTAGTGGACAGGCCGGGATGGCCCAGTACTTC
CDR3: CASGQAGMAQYF

V: TRBV4-2
J: TRBJ2-5
length: 15
size: .
D: TRBD2
DNA: TGTGCCAGCAGTCTGGGGACTAGCGGGGGGAAGACCCAGTACTTC
CDR3: CASSLGTSGGKTQYF

V: TRBV18
J: TRBJ1-1
length: 16
size: .
D: TRBD1
DNA: TGTGCCAGCTCACCTATCAACAGGGGTATTGACACTGAAGCTTTCTTT
CDR3: CASSPINRGIDTEAFF

V: TRBV19
J: TRBJ2-3
length: 12
size: .
D: .
DNA: TGTGCCAGTAGTATGCCAGCCAATACGCAGTATTTT
CDR3: CASSMPANTQYF

V: TRBV9
J: TRBJ1-6
length: 18
size: .
D: .
DNA: TGTGCCAGCAGCGTAGCGACACACCCGGACAGATCTAATTCACCCCTCCACTTT
CDR3: CASSVATHPDRSNSPLHF

V: TRBV24-1
J: TRBJ2-1
length: 13
size: .
D: TRBD1
DNA: TGTGCCACAACTAGACAGGGAACGGGTGAGCAGTTCTTC
CDR3: CATTRQGTGEQFF

V: TRBV9
J: TRBJ2-1
length: 13
size: .
D: .
DNA: TGTGCCAGCAGCGTAGGGAACTACAATGAGCAGTTCTTC
CDR3: CASSVGNYNEQFF

V: TRBV30
J: TRBJ2-2
length: 12
size: few
D: .
DNA: TGTGCCTGGAGTAAGAACACCGGGGAGCTGTTTTTT
CDR3: CAWSKNTGELFF

V: TRBV30
J: TRBJ1-4
length: 14
size: once
D: TRBD1
DNA: TGTGCCTGGAGTGTACCGGGACAGAATGAAAAACTGTTTTTT
CDR3: CAWSVPGQNEKLFF

V: TRBV5-4
J: TRBJ2-1
length: 17
size: .
D: TRBD2
DNA: TGTGCCAGCAGCCCACGGGGACTAGCGGGGGTGTACAGTGAGCAGTTCTTC
CDR3: CASSPRGLAGVYSEQFF

V: TRBV7-9
J: TRBJ2-2
length: 12
size: .
D: .
DNA: TGTGCCAGCAGCTTAGATGCTCGGGAGCTGTTTTTT
CDR3: CASSLDARELFF

V: TRBV13
J: TRBJ2-7
length: 14
size: once
D: .
DNA: TGTGCCAGCAGCTTAAGGGTCAGCTCCTACGAGCAGTACTTC
CDR3: CASSLRVSSYEQYF

V: TRBV9
J: TRBJ2-7
length: 13
size: .
D: .
DNA: TGTGCCAGCAGCGTAGGGACAGAGTACGAGCAGTACTTC
CDR3: CASSVGTEYEQYF

V: TRBV15
J: TRBJ1-4
length: 16
size: few
D: .
DNA: TGTGCCACCAGCACCCTCGACGGAGGTAGCGGTGAAAAACTGTTTTTT
CDR3: CATSTLDGGSGEKLFF

V: TRBV6-5
J: TRBJ2-2
length: 14
size: .
D: .
DNA: TGTGCCAGCAGGAGAGGGGTCATCACCGGGGAGCTGTTTTTT
CDR3: CASRRGVITGELFF

V: TRBV5-1
J: TRBJ1-3
length: 13
size: .
D: .
DNA: TGCGCCAGCAGCACTCAGGGGGGAAACACCATATATTTT
CDR3: CASSTQGGNTIYF

V: TRBV30
J: TRBJ1-1
length: 16
size: .
D: .
DNA: TGTGCCTGGAGTCTCCCGGGAGGATTTATCGACACTGAAGCTTTCTTT
CDR3: CAWSLPGGFIDTEAFF

V: TRBV5-6
J: TRBJ1-2
length: 15
size: .
D: TRBD1
DNA: TGTGCCAGCAGCCCAATAGCCCGGGACAGAGATGGCTACACCTTC
CDR3: CASSPIARDRDGYTF

V: TRBV7-3
J: TRBJ1-1
length: 16
size: .
D: .
DNA: TGTGCCAGCAGCCCCGAGGGGGGGGTGCGGAACACTGAAGCTTTCTTT
CDR3: CASSPEGGVRNTEAFF

V: TRBV27
J: TRBJ2-3
length: 12
size: .
D: .
DNA: TGTGCCAGCAGTTTAGTAGAGGGTACGCAGTATTTT
CDR3: CASSLVEGTQYF

V: TRBV3-1/TRBV3-2
J: TRBJ1-3
length: 17
size: .
D: .
DNA: TGTGCCAGCAGCCCCTCTCTCCACGGATACTCTGGAAACACCATATATTTT
CDR3: CASSPSLHGYSGNTIYF

V: TRBV6-5
J: TRBJ1-2
length: 16
size: few
D: .
DNA: TGTGCCAGCAGTTACTCGGGGGCAGGCATTAACTATGGCTACACCTTC
CDR3: CASSYSGAGINYGYTF

V: TRBV6-5
J: TRBJ1-1
length: 15
size: .
D: .
DNA: TGTGCCAGCAGTTACTCGAACGGGCGGGACACTGAAGCTTTCTTT
CDR3: CASSYSNGRDTEAFF

V: TRBV30
J: TRBJ2-7
length: 12
size: .
D: .
DNA: TGTGCCTGGACAGCCAACTCCTACGAGCAGTACTTC
CDR3: CAWTANSYEQYF

V: TRBV6-1
J: TRBJ2-2
length: 16
size: .
D: .
DNA: TGTGCCAGCAGTGAAGTCGGAGGCTTAATAACCGGGGAGCTGTTTTTT
CDR3: CASSEVGGLITGELFF

V: TRBV7-3
J: TRBJ2-1
length: 15
size: .
D: .
DNA: TGTGCCAGCAGCTCGGGCCCTGGACCCCAATATGAGCAGTTCTTC
CDR3: CASSSGPGPQYEQFF

V: TRBV7-6
J: TRBJ1-1
length: 15
size: .
D: .
DNA: TGTGCCAGCAGCTTAGCGCTACCGGGCGGCACTGAAGCTTTCTTT
CDR3: CASSLALPGGTEAFF

V: TRBV3-1/TRBV3-2
J: TRBJ2-3
length: 16
size: .
D: TRBD2
DNA: TGTGCCAGCAGCTACTATTTAGCGGGGGGCACAGATACGCAGTATTTT
CDR3: CASSYYLAGGTDTQYF

V: TRBV7-3
J: TRBJ1-1
length: 15
size: once
D: TRBD1
DNA: TGTGCCAGCAGCCGGGACAGAACTATGAACACTGAAGCTTTCTTT
CDR3: CASSRDRTMNTEAFF

V: TRBV7-6
J: TRBJ2-2
length: 16
size: .
D: .
DNA: TGTGCCAGCAGCTTTAGGGGTCAGGGGAGCACCGGGGAGCTGTTTTTT
CDR3: CASSFRGQGSTGELFF

V: TRBV6-6
J: TRBJ2-7
length: 14
size: .
D: .
DNA: TGTGCCAGCACCCCCGGCCACAGCGCGGGGGAGCAGTACTTC
CDR3: CASTPGHSAGEQYF

V: TRBV28
J: TRBJ1-5
length: 15
size: .
D: .
DNA: TGTGCCAGCAGTTTAGAATACAGGCAGCATCAGCCCCAGCATTTT
CDR3: CASSLEYRQHQPQHF

V: TRBV5-1
J: TRBJ1-1
length: 16
size: .
D: .
DNA: TGCGCCAGCAGCCCCCCCGTGGCAGGCCAGAAGTCTGAAGCTTTCTTT
CDR3: CASSPPVAGQKSEAFF

V: TRBV7-2
J: TRBJ1-5
length: 14
size: .
D: TRBD1
DNA: TGTGCCAGCAGCTCTTCAGGGGGCGCACAGCCCCAGCATTTT
CDR3: CASSSSGGAQPQHF

V: TRBV19
J: TRBJ1-4
length: 15
size: .
D: .
DNA: TGTGCCAGTAGTCAGCTAGCAGCAACTAATGAAAAACTGTTTTTT
CDR3: CASSQLAATNEKLFF